A selection of T cell receptor beta chains follows, all from one sample in a study of blood T cell repertoires in COVID-19. Produced via immunoSEQ multiplex PCR; TCRdb's table is partial and in-frame only. The data hold approximately 100,000 clones, with 69% observed a single time. Source material: peripheral blood. These receptors originate from an elderly man with acute or convalescent COVID-19. Both conserved end residues are part of each CDR3. Fields, in order: J gene, clone size, D gene, V gene, CDR3 protein, CDR3 DNA. A D gene is named only where the DNA matches it firmly. Clone size is shown for a subset of rows, as once, few, many or a class of expanded clone.

J gene: TRBJ1-4
clone size: -
D gene: TRBD1
V gene: TRBV3-1/TRBV3-2
CDR3 protein: CASSPTGTGDEKLFF
CDR3 DNA: TGTGCCAGCAGCCCAACCGGGACAGGGGACGAAAAACTGTTTTTT

J gene: TRBJ2-7
clone size: -
D gene: -
V gene: TRBV6-2/TRBV6-3
CDR3 protein: CASSYSLLEERRYEQYF
CDR3 DNA: TGTGCCAGCAGTTACTCGTTGTTGGAAGAGAGGAGATACGAGCAGTACTTC

J gene: TRBJ2-3
clone size: -
D gene: -
V gene: TRBV2
CDR3 protein: CASSPFGVTRDLTDTQYF
CDR3 DNA: TGTGCCAGCAGTCCATTCGGTGTTACCCGGGATCTCACAGATACGCAGTATTTT

J gene: TRBJ2-1
clone size: -
D gene: -
V gene: TRBV9
CDR3 protein: CASSVEGGLPRQFF
CDR3 DNA: TGTGCCAGCAGCGTAGAGGGGGGACTACCGAGACAGTTCTTC

J gene: TRBJ1-1
clone size: -
D gene: -
V gene: TRBV7-8
CDR3 protein: CASSFQQVGTEAFF
CDR3 DNA: TGTGCCAGCAGCTTCCAACAGGTGGGCACTGAAGCTTTCTTT

J gene: TRBJ1-2
clone size: -
D gene: -
V gene: TRBV29-1
CDR3 protein: CSVEGEGTYGYTF
CDR3 DNA: TGCAGCGTTGAAGGGGAGGGCACCTATGGCTACACCTTC

J gene: TRBJ2-7
clone size: -
D gene: -
V gene: TRBV30
CDR3 protein: CAWSFGQGHYEQYF
CDR3 DNA: TGTGCCTGGAGTTTCGGGCAGGGACACTACGAGCAGTACTTC

J gene: TRBJ1-2
clone size: -
D gene: TRBD1
V gene: TRBV28
CDR3 protein: CASSSPAGTGSAYGYTF
CDR3 DNA: TGTGCCAGCAGTTCCCCAGCCGGGACAGGGTCCGCCTATGGCTACACCTTC

J gene: TRBJ2-2
clone size: once
D gene: -
V gene: TRBV3-1/TRBV3-2
CDR3 protein: CASSQGWAPGELFF
CDR3 DNA: TGTGCCAGCAGCCAAGGATGGGCCCCCGGGGAGCTGTTTTTT

J gene: TRBJ2-7
clone size: once
D gene: -
V gene: TRBV11-3
CDR3 protein: CASSLGAGRHEQYF
CDR3 DNA: TGTGCCAGCAGCTTAGGGGCAGGGAGGCACGAGCAGTACTTC

J gene: TRBJ1-1
clone size: -
D gene: -
V gene: TRBV28
CDR3 protein: CASSFSVNTEAFF
CDR3 DNA: TGTGCCAGCAGTTTCTCCGTGAACACTGAAGCTTTCTTT

J gene: TRBJ2-4
clone size: once
D gene: -
V gene: TRBV2
CDR3 protein: CASQTRGNIQYF
CDR3 DNA: TGTGCCAGCCAGACTAGGGGCAACATTCAGTACTTC

J gene: TRBJ1-1
clone size: few
D gene: -
V gene: TRBV18
CDR3 protein: CASSQSDSRGTFF
CDR3 DNA: TGTGCCAGCTCCCAATCCGATAGCAGGGGAACTTTCTTT

J gene: TRBJ2-2
clone size: once
D gene: -
V gene: TRBV6-6
CDR3 protein: CAHRGTGELFF
CDR3 DNA: TGTGCCCATCGAGGCACCGGGGAGCTGTTTTTT

J gene: TRBJ1-2
clone size: -
D gene: -
V gene: TRBV19
CDR3 protein: CASSSGLSYGYTF
CDR3 DNA: TGTGCCAGTAGTTCGGGACTCTCCTATGGCTACACCTTC

J gene: TRBJ2-7
clone size: -
D gene: -
V gene: TRBV6-2/TRBV6-3
CDR3 protein: CASSLRREQYF
CDR3 DNA: TGTGCCAGCAGCCTTCGGAGGGAGCAGTACTTC

J gene: TRBJ1-3
clone size: -
D gene: TRBD1
V gene: TRBV5-6
CDR3 protein: CASSAGQRNTIYF
CDR3 DNA: TGTGCCAGCAGCGCGGGACAGCGAAACACCATATATTTT

J gene: TRBJ2-1
clone size: -
D gene: -
V gene: TRBV24-1
CDR3 protein: CATSRGAVSYNEQFF
CDR3 DNA: TGTGCCACCAGTCGGGGTGCGGTCTCCTACAATGAGCAGTTCTTC

J gene: TRBJ2-3
clone size: -
D gene: -
V gene: TRBV5-1
CDR3 protein: CASSLQGGTDTQYF
CDR3 DNA: TGCGCCAGCAGCTTGCAGGGCGGCACAGATACGCAGTATTTT

J gene: TRBJ2-3
clone size: once
D gene: -
V gene: TRBV3-1/TRBV3-2
CDR3 protein: CASSQGGRGQYF
CDR3 DNA: TGTGCCAGCAGCCAAGGGGGCCGTGGGCAGTATTTT

J gene: TRBJ1-4
clone size: once
D gene: -
V gene: TRBV3-1/TRBV3-2
CDR3 protein: CASSQDLLAGGEKLFF
CDR3 DNA: TGTGCCAGCAGCCAAGATCTGTTGGCAGGAGGAGAAAAACTGTTTTTT

J gene: TRBJ1-3
clone size: few
D gene: -
V gene: TRBV7-2
CDR3 protein: CASSQDLEDTIYF
CDR3 DNA: TGTGCCAGCAGCCAAGACCTGGAGGACACCATATATTTT

J gene: TRBJ2-7
clone size: -
D gene: TRBD2
V gene: TRBV20-1
CDR3 protein: CSASLGTSSTGEQYF
CDR3 DNA: TGCAGTGCTAGTTTGGGGACTAGTTCAACGGGAGAGCAGTACTTC

J gene: TRBJ2-3
clone size: few
D gene: -
V gene: TRBV21-1
CDR3 protein: CASQRGLQRTDTQYF
CDR3 DNA: TGTGCCAGCCAGCGGGGACTTCAGCGCACAGATACGCAGTATTTT

J gene: TRBJ1-6
clone size: -
D gene: TRBD1
V gene: TRBV28
CDR3 protein: CASSSTRGPATLHF
CDR3 DNA: TGTGCCAGCAGTTCTACCAGGGGGCCTGCGACCCTCCACTTT

J gene: TRBJ2-5
clone size: -
D gene: -
V gene: TRBV19
CDR3 protein: CASSIRETQYF
CDR3 DNA: TGTGCCAGTAGTATTAGAGAGACCCAGTACTTC

J gene: TRBJ1-6
clone size: -
D gene: TRBD1
V gene: TRBV6-5
CDR3 protein: CASRSGTVAHF
CDR3 DNA: TGTGCCAGCAGGTCTGGGACAGTGGCCCACTTT

J gene: TRBJ2-3
clone size: once
D gene: TRBD2
V gene: TRBV4-2
CDR3 protein: CASSQGLTSGFTDTQYF
CDR3 DNA: TGTGCCAGCAGCCAAGGCCTGACTAGCGGATTCACAGATACGCAGTATTTT

J gene: TRBJ2-7
clone size: -
D gene: TRBD2
V gene: TRBV6-6
CDR3 protein: CASSPGTSGIFYEQYF
CDR3 DNA: TGTGCCAGCAGCCCAGGGACTAGCGGGATATTCTACGAGCAGTACTTC

J gene: TRBJ2-5
clone size: -
D gene: -
V gene: TRBV6-5
CDR3 protein: CASSTRRMETQYF
CDR3 DNA: TGTGCCAGCAGTACGCGGAGGATGGAGACCCAGTACTTC

J gene: TRBJ2-7
clone size: -
D gene: -
V gene: TRBV28
CDR3 protein: CASSSATVMDEQYF
CDR3 DNA: TGTGCCAGCAGTTCGGCCACAGTTATGGACGAGCAGTACTTC

J gene: TRBJ2-3
clone size: -
D gene: TRBD2
V gene: TRBV28
CDR3 protein: CASSFAGTSGGGDTQYF
CDR3 DNA: TGTGCCAGCAGTTTCGCCGGGACTAGCGGAGGTGGAGATACGCAGTATTTT

J gene: TRBJ2-5
clone size: few
D gene: -
V gene: TRBV4-2
CDR3 protein: CASSDVGAVETQYF
CDR3 DNA: TGTGCCAGCAGTGATGTGGGGGCCGTGGAGACCCAGTACTTC

J gene: TRBJ1-4
clone size: -
D gene: TRBD1
V gene: TRBV18
CDR3 protein: CASSPRPGQHNEKLFF
CDR3 DNA: TGTGCCAGCTCACCTCGCCCGGGACAGCATAATGAAAAACTGTTTTTT

J gene: TRBJ2-1
clone size: few
D gene: -
V gene: TRBV3-1/TRBV3-2
CDR3 protein: CASSPRGGRNEQFF
CDR3 DNA: TGTGCCAGCAGCCCGAGGGGGGGACGGAATGAGCAGTTCTTC

J gene: TRBJ2-3
clone size: -
D gene: TRBD2
V gene: TRBV6-1
CDR3 protein: CASSQGTSGIADTQYF
CDR3 DNA: TGTGCCAGCAGTCAAGGGACTAGCGGGATAGCAGATACGCAGTATTTT

J gene: TRBJ1-6
clone size: -
D gene: -
V gene: TRBV30
CDR3 protein: CAWDQGNRNSPLHF
CDR3 DNA: TGTGCCTGGGATCAGGGTAACAGGAATTCACCCCTCCACTTT

J gene: TRBJ2-4
clone size: -
D gene: -
V gene: TRBV2
CDR3 protein: CASSVEVAKNIQYF
CDR3 DNA: TGTGCCAGCAGTGTAGAGGTCGCCAAAAACATTCAGTACTTC

J gene: TRBJ2-7
clone size: -
D gene: -
V gene: TRBV6-5
CDR3 protein: CASSTTFSSYEQYF
CDR3 DNA: TGTGCCAGCAGTACAACGTTTTCCTCCTACGAGCAGTACTTC

J gene: TRBJ2-2
clone size: -
D gene: TRBD1
V gene: TRBV4-3
CDR3 protein: CASSQQGERNTGELFF
CDR3 DNA: TGCGCCAGCAGTCAACAGGGGGAGAGGAACACCGGGGAGCTGTTTTTT

J gene: TRBJ2-7
clone size: few
D gene: TRBD1
V gene: TRBV6-6
CDR3 protein: CASSRQGQVYEQYF
CDR3 DNA: TGTGCCAGCAGTAGACAAGGACAGGTCTACGAGCAGTACTTC

J gene: TRBJ2-1
clone size: -
D gene: TRBD2
V gene: TRBV4-1
CDR3 protein: CASSQTSGRNNEQFF
CDR3 DNA: TGCGCCAGCAGCCAGACTAGCGGGAGAAACAATGAGCAGTTCTTC

J gene: TRBJ2-5
clone size: -
D gene: TRBD2
V gene: TRBV28
CDR3 protein: CASSPVTSGRGETQYF
CDR3 DNA: TGTGCCAGCAGCCCCGTGACTAGCGGGAGAGGTGAGACCCAGTACTTC

J gene: TRBJ2-2
clone size: -
D gene: -
V gene: TRBV6-6
CDR3 protein: CASSYALANTGELFF
CDR3 DNA: TGTGCCAGCAGTTACGCCCTAGCGAACACCGGGGAGCTGTTTTTT

J gene: TRBJ1-6
clone size: -
D gene: TRBD1
V gene: TRBV7-9
CDR3 protein: CASSFGQGTNSPLHF
CDR3 DNA: TGTGCCAGCAGCTTCGGACAGGGAACAAATTCACCCCTCCACTTT

J gene: TRBJ1-2
clone size: -
D gene: -
V gene: TRBV28
CDR3 protein: CASSLAVLYGYTF
CDR3 DNA: TGTGCCAGCAGTTTGGCGGTACTCTATGGCTACACCTTC

J gene: TRBJ2-5
clone size: -
D gene: TRBD2
V gene: TRBV28
CDR3 protein: CASSLREGWRETQYF
CDR3 DNA: TGTGCCAGCAGTTTGCGGGAGGGATGGAGAGAGACCCAGTACTTC

J gene: TRBJ2-1
clone size: once
D gene: -
V gene: TRBV20-1
CDR3 protein: CSASTAGDEQFF
CDR3 DNA: TGCAGTGCTAGTACGGCAGGCGATGAGCAGTTCTTC

J gene: TRBJ2-2
clone size: -
D gene: -
V gene: TRBV29-1
CDR3 protein: CSVDPWQTGELFF
CDR3 DNA: TGCAGCGTTGACCCCTGGCAAACCGGGGAGCTGTTTTTT

J gene: TRBJ2-5
clone size: -
D gene: TRBD2
V gene: TRBV9
CDR3 protein: CASSQLAGGETQYF
CDR3 DNA: TGTGCCAGCAGCCAACTAGCGGGAGGTGAGACCCAGTACTTC

J gene: TRBJ2-5
clone size: -
D gene: -
V gene: TRBV5-1
CDR3 protein: CASSLRGFSQETQYF
CDR3 DNA: TGCGCCAGCAGCTTGAGGGGGTTTTCTCAAGAGACCCAGTACTTC

J gene: TRBJ2-7
clone size: once
D gene: TRBD2
V gene: TRBV2
CDR3 protein: CASSRTSGTGEQYF
CDR3 DNA: TGTGCCAGCAGCAGGACTAGCGGGACGGGCGAGCAGTACTTC

J gene: TRBJ1-1
clone size: -
D gene: -
V gene: TRBV14
CDR3 protein: CASSLREGGAFF
CDR3 DNA: TGTGCCAGCAGCCTTAGGGAGGGTGGAGCTTTCTTT

J gene: TRBJ2-5
clone size: -
D gene: TRBD1
V gene: TRBV7-2
CDR3 protein: CASSLARTGRLDQYF
CDR3 DNA: TGTGCCAGCAGCTTAGCGAGGACAGGGCGGTTGGACCAGTACTTC

J gene: TRBJ2-7
clone size: few
D gene: -
V gene: TRBV7-2
CDR3 protein: CASSLAPGVDEQYF
CDR3 DNA: TGTGCCAGCAGCTTAGCACCAGGGGTGGATGAGCAGTACTTC

J gene: TRBJ2-2
clone size: many
D gene: TRBD2
V gene: TRBV4-3
CDR3 protein: CASSQGLETSGYTGELFF
CDR3 DNA: TGCGCCAGCAGCCAGGGGTTGGAGACTAGCGGGTATACCGGGGAGCTGTTTTTT

J gene: TRBJ1-1
clone size: -
D gene: -
V gene: TRBV25-1
CDR3 protein: CASSGGQYTEAFF
CDR3 DNA: TGTGCCAGCAGTGGCGGACAGTACACTGAAGCTTTCTTT

J gene: TRBJ2-1
clone size: -
D gene: -
V gene: TRBV5-1
CDR3 protein: CASSLNPSNEQFF
CDR3 DNA: TGCGCCAGCAGCTTGAACCCGAGTAATGAGCAGTTCTTC

J gene: TRBJ1-4
clone size: -
D gene: -
V gene: TRBV19
CDR3 protein: CASRLTGIGGKLFF
CDR3 DNA: TGTGCCAGCCGACTTACAGGGATTGGAGGAAAACTGTTTTTT